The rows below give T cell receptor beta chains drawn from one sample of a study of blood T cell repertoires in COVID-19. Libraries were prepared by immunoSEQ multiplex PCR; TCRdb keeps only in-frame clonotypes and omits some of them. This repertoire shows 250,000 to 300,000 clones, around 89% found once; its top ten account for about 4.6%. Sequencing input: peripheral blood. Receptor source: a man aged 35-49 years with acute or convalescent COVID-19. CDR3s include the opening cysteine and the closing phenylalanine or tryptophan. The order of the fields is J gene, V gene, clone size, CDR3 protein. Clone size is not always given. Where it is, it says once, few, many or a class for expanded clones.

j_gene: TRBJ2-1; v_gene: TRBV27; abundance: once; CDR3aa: CASSRDLLPYNEQFF
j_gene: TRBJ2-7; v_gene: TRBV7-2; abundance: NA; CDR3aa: CASSFDRASYEQYF
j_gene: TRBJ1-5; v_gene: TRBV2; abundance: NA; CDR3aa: CASSEMRGGNQPQHF
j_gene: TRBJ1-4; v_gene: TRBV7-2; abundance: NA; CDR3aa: CASSFQGQGEKLFF
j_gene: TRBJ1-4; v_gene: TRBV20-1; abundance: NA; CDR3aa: CSASRGLAEKLFF
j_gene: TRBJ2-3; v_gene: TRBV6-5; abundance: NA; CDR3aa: CASSSTGSTQYF
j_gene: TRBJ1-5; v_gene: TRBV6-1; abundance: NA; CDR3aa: CASSDGTENQPQHF
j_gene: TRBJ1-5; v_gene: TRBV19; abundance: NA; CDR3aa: CASSMGGQPQHF
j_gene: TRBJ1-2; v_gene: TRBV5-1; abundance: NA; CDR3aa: CASSNTTGNYGYTF
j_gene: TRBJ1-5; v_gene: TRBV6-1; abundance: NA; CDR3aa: CASSEGTGNNQPQHF
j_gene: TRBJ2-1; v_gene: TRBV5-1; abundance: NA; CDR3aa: CASSVTSGGVNEQFF
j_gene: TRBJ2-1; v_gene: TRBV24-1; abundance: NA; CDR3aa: CATSDWDSSYNEQFF
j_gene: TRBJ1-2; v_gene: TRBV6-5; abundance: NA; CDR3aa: CASSYSPRGRGYGYTF
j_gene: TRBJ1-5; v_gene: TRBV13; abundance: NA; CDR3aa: CASSFRSGNQPQHF
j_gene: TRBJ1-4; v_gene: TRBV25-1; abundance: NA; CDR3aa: CASSANEKLFF
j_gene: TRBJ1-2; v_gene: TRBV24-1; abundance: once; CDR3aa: CATSGSGTHYGYTF
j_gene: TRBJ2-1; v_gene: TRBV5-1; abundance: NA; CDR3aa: CASSLAGGSPHEQFF
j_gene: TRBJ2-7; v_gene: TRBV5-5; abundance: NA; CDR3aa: CASSETGGSYEQYF
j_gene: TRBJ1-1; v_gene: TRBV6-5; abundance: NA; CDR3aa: CASSSTGELAFF
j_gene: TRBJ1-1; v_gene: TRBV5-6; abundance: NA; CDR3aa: CASTLAARGDTEAFF
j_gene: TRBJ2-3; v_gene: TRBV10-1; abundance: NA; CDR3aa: CASSEARGLADTQYF
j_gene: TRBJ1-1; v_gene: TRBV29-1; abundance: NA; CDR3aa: CSDLSQGATEAFF
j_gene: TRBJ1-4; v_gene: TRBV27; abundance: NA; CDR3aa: CASSPRTNEKLFF
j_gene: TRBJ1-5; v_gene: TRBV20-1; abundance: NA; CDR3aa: CSASLQGNQPQHF
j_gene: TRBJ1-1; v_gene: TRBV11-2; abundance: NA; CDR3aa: CASSLTFGVNTEAFF
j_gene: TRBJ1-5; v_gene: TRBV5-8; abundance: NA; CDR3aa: CASSLEGRASNQPQHF
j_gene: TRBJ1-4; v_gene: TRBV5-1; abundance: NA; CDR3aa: CASSLDSYLSVGEKLFF
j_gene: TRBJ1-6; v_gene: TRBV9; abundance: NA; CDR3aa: CASSVAGQLNSPLHF
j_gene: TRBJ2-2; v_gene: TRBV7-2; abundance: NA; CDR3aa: CASSWGPGGNTGELFF
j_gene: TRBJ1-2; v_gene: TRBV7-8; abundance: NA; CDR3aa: CASSLAPGQSTISYTF
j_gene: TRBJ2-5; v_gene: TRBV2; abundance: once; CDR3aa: CASSEGSGGAGETQYF
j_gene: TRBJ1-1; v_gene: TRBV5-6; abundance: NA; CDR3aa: CASSLEQSAPAEAFF
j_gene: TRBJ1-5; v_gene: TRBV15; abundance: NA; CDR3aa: CATRLNKYSNQPQHF
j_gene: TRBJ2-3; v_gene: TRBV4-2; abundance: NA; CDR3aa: CASSQEFLGGGGATDTQYF
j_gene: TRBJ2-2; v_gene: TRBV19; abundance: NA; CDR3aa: CATRAGELFF
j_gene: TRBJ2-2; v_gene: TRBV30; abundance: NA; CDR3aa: CAFTVARVGGTGELFF
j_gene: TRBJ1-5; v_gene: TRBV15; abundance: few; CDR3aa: CATKPDNSNQPQHF
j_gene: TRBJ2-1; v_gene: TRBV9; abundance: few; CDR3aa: CASSVSLAGGKSYNEQFF
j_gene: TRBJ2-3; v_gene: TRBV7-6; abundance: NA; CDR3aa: CASSSSGIRTDTQYF
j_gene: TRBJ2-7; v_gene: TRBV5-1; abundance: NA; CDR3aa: CASSPDRGANEQYF
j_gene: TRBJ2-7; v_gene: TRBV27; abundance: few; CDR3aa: CASSPSLGGSSEQYF
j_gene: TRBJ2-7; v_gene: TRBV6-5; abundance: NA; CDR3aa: CASSYSDRATYEQYF
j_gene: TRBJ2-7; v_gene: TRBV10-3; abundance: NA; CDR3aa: CAISLVGGGEQYF
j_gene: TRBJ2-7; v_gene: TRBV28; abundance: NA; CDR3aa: CASSFSLSEQYF
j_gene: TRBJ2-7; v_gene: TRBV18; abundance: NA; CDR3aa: CASSPDSYEQYF
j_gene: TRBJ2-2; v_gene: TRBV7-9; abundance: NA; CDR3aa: CASSRTSGGLTGELFF
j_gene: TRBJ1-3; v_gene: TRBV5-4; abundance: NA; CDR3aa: CASSRGGSSGNTIYF
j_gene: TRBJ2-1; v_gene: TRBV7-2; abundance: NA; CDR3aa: CASSRGLASYNEQFF